The 23 T cell receptor beta chains below come from one sample, sequenced in a study of post-analysis software for immune sequencing data. Presence of unique molecular identifiers characterized the TCR beta cDNA libraries. TCRdb fed the PCR reads into MiXCR, producing one record per CDR3 protein. The sample contains about 430,000 distinct CDR3 sequences, 39% of which appear only once. These TCRs' antigens remain unknown. Study-level findings and limits: With TRBV5-6, TRBV5-1 and TRBV20-1 included, about five TRBV segments were more frequent in patients than in controls.

Specimen: blood. Receptors were obtained from a girl aged 2 to 10 with multiple sclerosis.

The gene calls are TRBV4-3 and TRBJ1-2; D remains unclear. This CDR3 is built from 16 residues. The germline CDR1 and CDR2 sequences are LGHNA and YSLEER. V was shortened by 0 bases and J by 7 bases, with 18 bases between the two germline ends. CDR3 bases: TGCGCCAGCAGCCAAGATAGGGCAGCTTTAGTGTTTGGCTACACCTTC. Its translation: CASSQDRAALVFGYTF.

This chain connects TRBV30 to TRBJ2-7; the match to TRBD1 covers 8 bases. The length of the CDR3 is 15 residues. Germline values: CDR1 GTSNPN, CDR2 SVGIG (reference sequence). The V gene end was trimmed by 3 bases and the J gene end by 1 base; junction bases not matched to a gene: 8. CDR3 sequence (DNA): TGTGCCTGGAGCTTCACGCAGGGGGCGTCCTACGAGCAGTACTTC. Residues: CAWSFTQGASYEQYF.

This clonotype was observed a handful of times. The CDR3 coding sequence is TGTGCCAGCAGATCAAGGACTAGCGGGGCCCTCCAAGAGACCCAGTACTTC. Protein: CASRSRTSGALQETQYF. The rearrangement links TRBV6-1 to TRBJ2-5; 12 nucleotides match TRBD2. The V gene end was trimmed by 6 bases and the J gene end by 1 base; junction bases not matched to a gene: 9. CDR3 size: 17 residues. Germline lookup yields CDR1 MNHNS and CDR2 SASEGT.

This clonotype was observed a few times. This chain links TRBV10-3 with TRBJ1-1, with D hard to call. Trimming took off 3 bases at V and 2 bases at J, with 7 bases between the two ends. The CDR3 spans 13 residues. In germline, CDR1 is ENHRY, CDR2 SYGVKD. This CDR3 is CAISDEGNTEAFF. The CDR3 nucleotides read TGTGCCATCAGTGATGAGGGTAACACTGAAGCTTTCTTT.

The chain is built from TRBV20-1 and TRBJ2-7, with 7 bases matching TRBD2. This CDR3 contains 17 residues. V lost 0 bases and J lost 3; bases outside the gene matches: 14. In germline, CDR1 is DFQATT, CDR2 SNEGSKA (reference sequence). CDR3 DNA sequence: TGCAGTGCTAGAGATTGGAGCGGGGAGGCCGGAGGCTACGAGCAGTACTTC. This gives the protein CSARDWSGEAGGYEQYF.

This clonotype has more than one count but fewer than ten. This chain connects TRBV20-1 to TRBJ2-7; the match to TRBD2 covers 12 bases. This CDR3 is built from 15 residues. J lost 3 bases, V lost 1 base, and 4 bases had no gene match. Germline CDR1 is DFQATT and CDR2 is SNEGSKA (reference sequence). CDR3 bases: TGCAGTGCTAGAGGAGGACTAGCGGGATTCTACGAGCAGTACTTC. Residues: CSARGGLAGFYEQYF.

The chain links TRBV29-1 to TRBJ1-2; TRBD1 agrees at 7 bases. Germline assignment: CDR1 SQVTM and CDR2 ANQGSEA. The CDR3 spans 12 residues. After removal of 1 base from V and 7 bases from J, the junction contained 3 bases not matched to a gene. Here the CDR3 DNA reads TGCAGCGTTGAAGGTTCAGGGGGTGGCTACACCTTC. It codes for CSVEGSGGGYTF. The whole variable domain, remainder taken from reference TRBV29-1 and TRBJ1-2, is SAVISQKPSRDICQRGTSLTIQCQVDSQVTMMFWYRQQPGQSLTLIATANQGSEATYESGFVIDKFPISRPNLTFSTLTVSNMSPEDSSIYLCSVEGSGGGYTFGSGTRLTVV.

Of note for this clonotype: Given the absence of the conserved phenylalanine or tryptophan at the CDR3 end, a read error is likely. CDR3 sequence: CASSRTGVDTQYS. DNA for the CDR3: TGTGCCAGCAGCCGGACAGGGGTAGATACGCAGTATTCT. The chain joins TRBV6-2 or TRBV6-3 to TRBJ2-3; 9 nucleotides agree with TRBD1. The germline V gene encodes CDR1 MNHEY and CDR2 SVGEGT. The CDR3 runs to 13 residues. V shed 6 bases, J shed 5 bases, and the junction held 3 bases outside the gene matches.

The chain links TRBV10-3 to TRBJ1-6; possibly TRBD1 for D (5 bases). Per germline, CDR1 ENHRY and CDR2 SYGVKD. The V and J ends lost 3 bases and 0 bases respectively, with 9 bases between them. There are 16 residues in the CDR3. The CDR3 loop is CAISDGRVSYNSPLHF. The CDR3 DNA reads as TGTGCCATCAGTGATGGCAGGGTCTCCTATAATTCACCCCTCCACTTT.

There are a few counts of this clonotype. The chain combines TRBV3-1 with TRBJ2-5; D perhaps matches TRBD1 (5 bases). The CDR3 length is 16 residues. V dropped 3 bases and J dropped 4 bases, with 18 bases sitting between them. CDR1 and CDR2 (germline): LGHDT, YNNKEL (reference sequence). This CDR3 is CASSHPLGPPGETQYF. In nucleotides, the CDR3 is TGTGCCAGCAGCCACCCTTTGGGGCCACCGGGAGAGACCCAGTACTTC.

A word on this clonotype: The germline gene is not matched at one end of the junction; a read error may be the cause. This rearrangement joins TRBV30 to TRBJ2-7; D ambiguous. Per germline, CDR1 GTSNPN and CDR2 SVGIG (reference sequence). The CDR3 length is 12 residues. CDR3 sequence reads: CTWSPTEYEQYF. In nucleotides, the CDR3 is TGTACCTGGAGTCCTACAGAGTACGAGCAGTACTTC.

The chain is built from TRBV5-5 and TRBJ2-1; TRBD1 matches at 8 bases. CDR1 and CDR2 from the germline V gene are SGHKS and YYEKEE (reference sequence). The CDR3 is 16 amino acids. V trimming: 6 bases; J trimming: 6 bases; junction bases outside the gene matches: 14. The CDR3 DNA is TGTGCCAGCACACACCCGGACAGGGTAGTCGGCAATGAGCAGTTCTTC. Amino acid sequence: CASTHPDRVVGNEQFF.

A few counts support this clonotype. The chain joins TRBV14 to TRBJ2-1; TRBD2 aligns across 10 bases. V shed 3 bases, J shed 0 bases, and the junction held 11 bases outside the gene matches. The length of the CDR3 is 19 residues. The germline CDR1 and CDR2 sequences are SGHDN and FVKESK. The CDR3 DNA is TGTGCCAGCAGCCATGGTACTAGCGGGATAAAGAGCTCCTACAATGAGCAGTTCTTC. Protein product: CASSHGTSGIKSSYNEQFF.

The rearrangement uses TRBV27 and TRBJ2-7; D is ambiguous. Between the trimmed V and J ends, which lost 2 bases and 2 bases, there was a span of 10 bases. There are 14 residues in the CDR3. Germline values: CDR1 MNHEY, CDR2 SMNVEV (reference sequence). Here the CDR3 reads CASSLTATTYEQYF. The CDR3 bases are TGTGCCAGCAGTTTAACGGCCACGACCTACGAGCAGTACTTC.

The chain employs TRBV5-5 and TRBJ1-2, with 7 bases identical to TRBD1. V shed 5 bases and J 0 bases; nucleotides not matched to a gene: 10. In germline, CDR1 is SGHKS, CDR2 YYEKEE (reference sequence). CDR3 size: 16 residues. CDR3 residues: CASRPTGNQANYGYTF. The CDR3 bases are TGTGCCAGCAGACCGACAGGGAACCAAGCTAACTATGGCTACACCTTC. Using reference TRBV5-5 and TRBJ1-2 for the parts outside the CDR3, the full variable domain is DAGVTQSPTHLIKTRGQQVTLRCSPISGHKSVSWYQQVLGQGPQFIFQYYEKEERGRGNFPDRFSARQFPNYSSELNVNALLLGDSALYLCASRPTGNQANYGYTFGSGTRLTVV.

The chain has TRBV11-2 and TRBJ1-5; D unresolved. Trimming cost V 6 bases and J 4 bases, with 10 bases left between them. The CDR3 runs 13 residues. Germline V gene sequence: CDR1 SGHAT, CDR2 FQNNGV. The CDR3 sequence: CASSSKGNQPQHF. CDR3 nucleotides: TGTGCCAGCAGTTCGAAAGGGAATCAGCCCCAGCATTTT. The full variable domain, its missing parts supplied by reference TRBV11-2 and TRBJ1-5, is EAGVAQSPRYKIIEKRQSVAFWCNPISGHATLYWYQQILGQGPKLLIQFQNNGVVDDSQLPKDRFSAERLKGVDSTLKIQPAKLEDSAVYLCASSSKGNQPQHFGDGTRLSIL.

The chain is built from TRBV4-1 and TRBJ2-3; D gene unclear. The CDR3 has 15 amino acids. V lost 2 bases and J 6 bases, leaving 15 bases between the germline ends. The germline gives CDR1 MGHRA, CDR2 YSYEKL. The CDR3 loop is CASSQPVSRTDTQYF. The DNA of the CDR3 is TGCGCCAGCAGCCAACCAGTCTCCCGGACGGATACGCAGTATTTT.

This clonotype was recorded a few times. The V gene is TRBV29-1, the J gene TRBJ2-3, with D unresolved. The V end was cut by 7 bases, the J end by 6 bases, with 17 bases between. The CDR3 is 13 residues long. The germline V gene encodes CDR1 SQVTM and CDR2 ANQGSEA. In DNA, the CDR3 is TGCAGCGCCTGGTCCCCCCCGGCCGATACGCAGTATTTT. Translation: CSAWSPPADTQYF.

This chain uses TRBV10-3 with TRBJ1-1; D might be TRBD1 (5 bases). This CDR3 has 15 amino acids. The germline CDR1 and CDR2 sequences are ENHRY and SYGVKD. V was cut by 2 bases and J by 5 bases, with 15 bases left in between. DNA for the CDR3: TGTGCCATCAGTGAGGAGACAGAGGGAAGGACTGAAGCTTTCTTT. Its translation is CAISEETEGRTEAFF.

In this sample, this clonotype turned up a few times. The rearrangement joins TRBV20-1 to TRBJ2-5; D might be TRBD1 or TRBD2, each matching 5 bases. V dropped 3 bases and J dropped 4 bases, with 15 bases sitting between them. This CDR3 is built from 14 residues. Germline assignment: CDR1 DFQATT and CDR2 SNEGSKA (reference sequence). In DNA, the CDR3 is TGCAGTGCTAGGAGTCCGGGGCGGATAGAGACCCAGTACTTC. Encoded protein: CSARSPGRIETQYF.

A few counts support this clonotype. The chain combines TRBV15 with TRBJ2-3, with D unclear. The V and J ends lost 0 bases and 4 bases respectively, with 8 bases between them. The CDR3 has 14 amino acids. Looked up from germline, CDR1 is LNHNV and CDR2 is YYDKDF (reference sequence). The CDR3 nucleotides are TGTGCCACCAGCAGAGATCTAGTCTCAGATACGCAGTATTTT. This sequence encodes CATSRDLVSDTQYF.

This clonotype appeared a few times. The chain combines TRBV4-1 with TRBJ2-5; D might be TRBD1 or TRBD2, each matching 5 bases. The CDR3 covers 15 residues. Germline values: CDR1 MGHRA, CDR2 YSYEKL. The V gene lost 4 bases and the J gene lost 4 bases, with 16 bases spanning the gap. The DNA for the CDR3 is TGCGCCAGCAGCCTAGGGACCGGGGCCGGAGAGACCCAGTACTTC. It translates to CASSLGTGAGETQYF.

This clonotype was seen more than once but under ten times. The rearrangement joins TRBV5-1 to TRBJ1-2, with D possibly matching TRBD1 (6 bases). Germline V gene sequence: CDR1 SGHRS, CDR2 YFSETQ. Trimming left V 7 bases short and J 4 bases short, with 14 bases between. The CDR3 contains 13 residues. The CDR3 is CASYGGMGYGYTF. DNA of the CDR3: TGCGCCAGCTATGGGGGCATGGGCTATGGCTACACCTTC.